A selection of T cell receptor beta chains follows, all from one sample in a study of cytomegalovirus exposure and HLA in healthy donors. The data were produced by immunoSEQ multiplex PCR, yet TCRdb's version contains in-frame clones alone and is incomplete. Of more than 65,000 clones listed, around 74% are singletons. Sequencing used PBMCs. The receptors stem from a woman aged 60 to 75 in good health and CMV-seropositive. CDR3s include the opening cysteine and the closing phenylalanine or tryptophan. A D gene is named only where the DNA matches it firmly. Rows give clone size only sometimes, using once, few, many, or a class for an expanded clone.

D,J,V,size,CDR3,DNA
TRBD1,TRBJ1-2,TRBV6-1,.,CASTGDSRFGYTF,TGTGCCAGCACCGGGGACAGCCGATTTGGCTACACCTTC
.,TRBJ1-1,TRBV7-9,.,CASSPLGGAGTEAFF,TGTGCCAGCAGCCCCCTTGGGGGGGCCGGCACTGAAGCTTTCTTT
.,TRBJ2-5,TRBV5-1,.,CASSLFERGETQYF,TGCGCCAGCAGCTTGTTCGAGCGTGGAGAGACCCAGTACTTC
TRBD2,TRBJ2-1,TRBV9,.,CASSFRPLAGGANEQFF,TGTGCCAGCAGCTTCCGACCACTAGCGGGAGGTGCTAATGAGCAGTTCTTC
.,TRBJ2-3,TRBV30,.,CAWDPSLGGTDTQYF,TGTGCCTGGGATCCCTCCCTCGGGGGCACAGATACGCAGTATTTT
.,TRBJ2-7,TRBV5-1,once,CASSFDGAYEQYF,TGCGCCAGCAGCTTTGACGGGGCCTACGAGCAGTACTTC
TRBD1,TRBJ2-7,TRBV2,.,CASSVIGTEYEQYF,TGTGCCAGCAGTGTCATCGGGACAGAATACGAGCAGTACTTC
.,TRBJ1-5,TRBV19,.,CASSADKNQPQHF,TGTGCCAGTAGTGCCGACAAAAATCAGCCCCAGCATTTT
TRBD2,TRBJ2-5,TRBV11-3,.,CASRRAGQETQYF,TGTGCCAGCAGGCGAGCGGGGCAGGAGACCCAGTACTTC
TRBD2,TRBJ2-2,TRBV18,.,CASSPGTTNTGELFF,TGTGCCAGCTCACCTGGGACTACGAACACCGGGGAGCTGTTTTTT
TRBD1,TRBJ2-7,TRBV6-5,.,CASSNDRGAYEQYF,TGTGCCAGCAGCAATGACAGGGGAGCCTACGAGCAGTACTTC
TRBD2,TRBJ2-3,TRBV6-6,.,CASRKREVTDTQYF,TGTGCCAGCAGAAAGCGGGAGGTCACAGATACGCAGTATTTT
.,TRBJ2-1,TRBV6-5,.,CASSLAVSSYNEQFF,TGTGCCAGCAGTCTCGCCGTGAGCTCCTACAATGAGCAGTTCTTC
.,TRBJ2-5,TRBV29-1,.,CSVFSGAITQYF,TGCAGCGTTTTTAGCGGCGCCATAACCCAGTACTTC
TRBD2,TRBJ2-7,TRBV19,.,CASSIWGEGPYEQYF,TGTGCCAGTAGTATATGGGGGGAGGGCCCCTACGAGCAGTACTTC
.,TRBJ2-7,TRBV12-2,.,CASRRDREFPYEQYF,TGTGCAAGTCGTCGGGACAGGGAATTCCCCTACGAGCAGTACTTC
TRBD1,TRBJ2-1,TRBV6-5,once,CASSFFSGTGGGEQFF,TGTGCCAGCAGTTTCTTCTCCGGGACAGGGGGCGGTGAGCAGTTCTTC
.,TRBJ1-6,TRBV2,.,CASKLTPQGLGSPLHF,TGTGCCAGCAAGTTAACGCCTCAGGGCTTGGGCTCACCCCTCCACTTT
.,TRBJ2-7,TRBV6-1,.,CASSTTGDSEQYF,TGTGCCAGCAGCACCACAGGAGACAGCGAGCAGTACTTC
TRBD1,TRBJ2-2,TRBV5-1,.,CASSYGRTGGGVDTGELFF,TGCGCCAGCAGCTACGGAAGGACAGGGGGCGGCGTGGACACCGGGGAGCTGTTTTTT
TRBD1,TRBJ1-1,TRBV2,.,CASSRDRGTEAFF,TGTGCCAGCAGTCGGGACAGGGGCACTGAAGCTTTCTTT
.,TRBJ1-1,TRBV4-1,few,CASSNMQAGEAFF,TGCGCCAGCAGCAATATGCAGGCGGGGGAAGCTTTCTTT
TRBD2,TRBJ2-1,TRBV7-2,.,CASSGTSGGLEQFF,TGTGCTTCGTCTGGGACTAGCGGGGGGTTGGAGCAGTTCTTC
TRBD1,TRBJ1-1,TRBV5-4,.,CASSSTGAQGNAFF,TGTGCCAGCAGCTCGACAGGGGCGCAGGGTAACGCTTTCTTT
.,TRBJ1-1,TRBV29-1,.,CSASGHMNTEAFF,TGCAGCGCCTCTGGACATATGAACACTGAAGCTTTCTTT
.,TRBJ2-3,TRBV25-1,.,CASRYTDTQYF,TGTGCCAGCAGATACACAGATACGCAGTATTTT
.,TRBJ2-1,TRBV21-1,.,CASTLTGLWRGNYNEQFF,TGTGCCAGCACCCTCACAGGGTTGTGGCGGGGGAACTACAATGAGCAGTTCTTC
TRBD2,TRBJ2-1,TRBV29-1,few,CSVGEASGRVEQFF,TGCAGCGTTGGGGAGGCTAGCGGGAGGGTTGAGCAGTTCTTC
TRBD2,TRBJ2-5,TRBV5-8,few,CASSLAGLEETQYF,TGTGCCAGCAGCTTGGCCGGACTAGAAGAGACCCAGTACTTC
.,TRBJ2-1,TRBV6-1,.,CASSRGADYNEQFF,TGTGCCAGCAGCCGGGGGGCAGATTACAATGAGCAGTTCTTC
.,TRBJ1-4,TRBV20-1,.,CSAFFNEKLFF,TGCAGTGCGTTCTTTAATGAAAAACTGTTTTTT
TRBD1,TRBJ1-4,TRBV5-1,.,CASSLNDRGQKLFF,TGCGCCAGCAGCTTGAACGACAGGGGGCAAAAACTGTTTTTT
.,TRBJ1-1,TRBV2,few,CASLNAGQRGAEAFF,TGTGCCAGTTTGAATGCTGGACAACGGGGGGCTGAAGCTTTCTTT
.,TRBJ1-2,TRBV4-2,.,CASSPRASTGGYTF,TGTGCCAGCAGCCCCCGGGCCTCAACGGGAGGCTACACCTTC
TRBD1,TRBJ1-5,TRBV6-1,few,CASEVAGGFPQHF,TGTGCCAGCGAGGTCGCAGGGGGCTTTCCCCAGCATTTT
.,TRBJ2-1,TRBV6-1,.,CASSELAEQFF,TGTGCCAGCAGTGAACTAGCGGAGCAGTTCTTC
TRBD2,TRBJ2-7,TRBV11-3,once,CASSLRRLAQSSYEQYF,TGTGCCAGCAGCTTAAGAAGACTAGCCCAGAGCTCCTACGAGCAGTACTTC
.,TRBJ1-5,TRBV16,.,CASCPLGGQPQHF,TGTGCCAGCTGCCCCCTCGGGGGGCAGCCCCAGCATTTT
TRBD1,TRBJ1-2,TRBV5-1,.,CASSPDRVDGYTF,TGCGCCAGCAGCCCCGACAGGGTTGATGGCTACACCTTC
.,TRBJ1-2,TRBV27,.,CASSMTPGPAYGYTF,TGTGCCAGCAGTATGACGCCGGGTCCGGCCTATGGCTACACCTTC
TRBD1,TRBJ2-7,TRBV5-1,.,CASSPQPPGQGYEQYF,TGCGCCAGCAGCCCACAACCGCCGGGACAGGGCTACGAGCAGTACTTC